This entry lists 21 T cell receptor beta chains sequenced from one sample in a study of OX40 agonist ivuxolimab in advanced cancers. Only in-frame clones appear in the TCRdb table, and some are missing; sequencing was by immunoSEQ multiplex PCR. The table lists just under 65,000 clones, 81% of them singletons. This sample comprised CD4+ or CD8+ T cells sorted from blood, obtained in a trial of the OX40 agonist ivuxolimab. These receptor sequences come from an adult with an advanced solid tumor such as melanoma, head and neck, liver or kidney cancer.

The gene calls are TRBV7-9 and TRBJ1-4; maybe TRBD1 (5 bases). The CDR3 runs to 15 residues. With 1 base removed from V and 6 bases from J, the gap between germline ends came to 12 bases. CDR1 SEHNR and CDR2 FQNEAQ come from the germline V gene (reference sequence). Written as DNA, the CDR3 is TGTGCCAGCAGCTTAGGGGGCAGGGACTATGAAAAACTGTTTTTT. As protein: CASSLGGRDYEKLFF.

This chain joins TRBV19 and TRBJ1-4, with D possibly TRBD1 on 6 matching bases. Trimming removed 9 bases from V and 0 bases from J, with 8 bases in between. Germline-derived CDR1 and CDR2 are LNHDA and SQIVND (reference sequence). The CDR3 consists of 13 residues. The CDR3 sequence: CASQGPTNEKLFF. The CDR3 DNA follows: TGTGCCAGCCAGGGGCCAACTAATGAAAAACTGTTTTTT.

This chain joins TRBV30 and TRBJ1-5; TRBD1 might be the D (6 bases). The CDR3 has 14 amino acids. V shed 2 bases and J shed 2 bases, with 10 bases lying between them. Germline lookup yields CDR1 GTSNPN and CDR2 SVGIG (reference sequence). The CDR3 DNA is TGTGCCTGGAGTCGACAGGATGGCAATCAGCCCCAGCATTTT. Protein product: CAWSRQDGNQPQHF.

The chain uses TRBV27 and TRBJ1-6; weak D call: TRBD1 (6 bases). Per germline, CDR1 MNHEY and CDR2 SMNVEV (reference sequence). V was pared by 6 bases and J by 0 bases, with 18 bases between. This CDR3 is built from 18 residues. CDR3 nucleotide sequence: TGTGCCAGCAGACCCAGGGGAGAGGGGAGCTCCTATAATTCACCCCTCCACTTT. Its translation is CASRPRGEGSSYNSPLHF.

This clone was seen more than once but under ten times. The chain joins TRBV6-6 to TRBJ2-7; D call uncertain. Germline V gene data show CDR1 as MNHNY and CDR2 as SVGAGI (reference sequence). CDR3 length: 13 residues. V was pared by 5 bases and J by 0 bases, with 8 bases between. The CDR3, as DNA: TGTGCCAGCAGTGGATCTAGCTCCTACGAGCAGTACTTC. Its protein product is CASSGSSSYEQYF.

This clone was seen a few times. Here the CDR3 DNA reads TGTGCCAGCAGCCGATCAAATCAGCCCCAGCATTTT. Amino acids: CASSRSNQPQHF. This chain links TRBV5-6 with TRBJ1-5; D uncertain. CDR3 length: 12 amino acids. The V and J ends lost 4 bases and 4 bases respectively, with 6 bases between them. Germline CDR1 is SGHDT and CDR2 is YYEEEE.

The rearrangement links TRBV5-1 to TRBJ2-7, with 7 positions matching TRBD1. The trim removed 3 bases at V and 2 bases at J, leaving 5 bases unmatched. The CDR3 is 14 residues long. The V gene's germline CDR1 is SGHRS and CDR2 YFSETQ. The CDR3 loop reads CASSSLTGTYEQYF. The CDR3 DNA reads TGCGCCAGCAGCTCACTGACAGGGACCTACGAGCAGTACTTC.

The CDR3 coding sequence is TGTGCCAGCAGCGACAGGGACCAAGAGACCCAGTACTTC. Encoded protein: CASSDRDQETQYF. The V gene is TRBV5-6, the J gene TRBJ2-5, with 7 bases identical to TRBD1. J lost 0 bases, V lost 4 bases, and 0 bases had no gene match. Per germline, CDR1 SGHDT and CDR2 YYEEEE. CDR3 size: 13 residues.

This chain connects TRBV30 to TRBJ1-1; D is possibly TRBD1 (6 bases). The V gene's germline CDR1 is GTSNPN and CDR2 SVGIG (reference sequence). Trimming pared 5 bases from V and 4 bases from J, leaving 11 bases between. CDR3 length: 12 residues. CDR3 region: CAWRGAGTEAFF. CDR3 sequence (DNA): TGTGCCTGGCGGGGGGCGGGCACTGAAGCTTTCTTT.

This chain connects TRBV5-6 to TRBJ2-5; 7 bases match TRBD1. V shed 2 bases, J shed 0 bases, and the junction held 1 base outside the gene matches. Germline V gene sequence: CDR1 SGHDT, CDR2 YYEEEE. There are 14 residues in the CDR3. CDR3 in DNA: TGTGCCAGCAGCTTTGGGACAGACCAAGAGACCCAGTACTTC. This gives the protein CASSFGTDQETQYF. Variable domain in full (rest from reference TRBV5-6 and TRBJ2-5): DAGVTQSPTHLIKTRGQQVTLRCSPKSGHDTVSWYQQALGQGPQFIFQYYEEEERQRGNFPDRFSGHQFPNYSSELNVNALLLGDSALYLCASSFGTDQETQYFGPGTRLLVL.

The chain combines TRBV27 with TRBJ2-3, with 9 positions matching TRBD2. Germline V gene data show CDR1 as MNHEY and CDR2 as SMNVEV (reference sequence). The CDR3 spans 17 residues. Losses at the gene ends were 0 bases for V and 2 bases for J; bases not matched to a gene: 6. The CDR3 is CASSLSRSGGTTDTQYF. CDR3 nucleotide sequence: TGTGCCAGCAGTTTATCGAGAAGCGGGGGGACCACAGATACGCAGTATTTT.

The V and J genes are TRBV5-1 and TRBJ1-2, with D unresolved. The CDR3 length is 14 residues. Germline lookup yields CDR1 SGHRS and CDR2 YFSETQ. V was shortened by 1 base and J by 3 bases, with 10 bases between the two germline ends. CDR3 amino acids: CASSLTRTDYGYTF. For the CDR3, the DNA is TGCGCCAGCAGCTTGACTCGGACCGACTATGGCTACACCTTC.

The J gene is TRBJ2-2, the V gene TRBV6-6, with TRBD1 matching over 7 bases. CDR1 is MNHNY and CDR2 is SVGAGI in the germline V gene (reference sequence). V gave up 0 bases and J gave up 0 bases; unmatched junction bases: 1. This CDR3 is 16 amino acids long. Here the CDR3 reads CASSYSQGANTGELFF. CDR3 nucleotides: TGTGCCAGCAGTTACTCCCAGGGGGCGAACACCGGGGAGCTGTTTTTT.

The V and J genes are TRBV2 and TRBJ2-5; 9 bases match TRBD1. V lost 7 bases and J lost 5; bases outside the gene matches: 11. This CDR3 has 15 amino acids. Germline CDR1 SNHLY, CDR2 FYNNEI. CDR3 coding DNA: TGTGCCAGCACCTTCCGACAGGGGGGACGGGAGACCCAGTACTTC. Protein sequence: CASTFRQGGRETQYF.

The rearrangement uses TRBV19 and TRBJ1-6, with 8 bases lining up with TRBD1. Looked up from germline, CDR1 is LNHDA and CDR2 is SQIVND (reference sequence). V gave up 9 bases and J gave up 5 bases; unmatched junction bases: 12. The CDR3 sequence is 16 residues long. CDR3 amino acids: CASKGADRGDNSPLHF. In nucleotides, the CDR3 is TGTGCCAGCAAGGGGGCAGACAGGGGAGATAATTCACCCCTCCACTTT. Variable domain in full (rest from reference TRBV19 and TRBJ1-6): DGGITQSPKYLFRKEGQNVTLSCEQNLNHDAMYWYRQDPGQGLRLIYYSQIVNDFQKGDIAEGYSVSREKKESFPLTVTSAQKNPTAFYLCASKGADRGDNSPLHFGNGTRLTVT.

The J gene is TRBJ1-3, the V gene TRBV5-1; D perhaps matches TRBD1 (5 bases). The CDR3 has 16 residues. With 0 bases removed from V and 3 bases from J, the gap between germline ends came to 13 bases. Germline V lookup: CDR1 SGHRS, CDR2 YFSETQ. CDR3 nucleotides: TGCGCCAGCAGCTTGGATATCGCGGGACTTGGAAACACCATATATTTT. Its translation: CASSLDIAGLGNTIYF.

This sequence joins TRBV6-5 and TRBJ1-1; D may be TRBD1 (6 bases). The CDR3 runs 14 residues. The germline V and J ends were trimmed by 7 bases and 7 bases, with 19 bases remaining between them. Germline CDR1 and CDR2: MNHEY and SVGAGI. CDR3 sequence reads: CASTPHRVVGEAFF. The DNA for the CDR3 is TGTGCCAGCACCCCGCACAGGGTAGTGGGTGAAGCTTTCTTT.

The V call is TRBV30, the J call TRBJ1-4; 9 bases are a match to TRBD1. CDR3 length: 14 residues. Germline CDR1 and CDR2: GTSNPN and SVGIG (reference sequence). The junction had 4 bases not matched to a gene; V was cut back by 0 bases and J by 8 bases. This CDR3 reads CAWSVQGAGEKLFF. DNA of the CDR3: TGTGCCTGGAGTGTACAGGGGGCTGGGGAAAAACTGTTTTTT.

The V gene is TRBV30, the J gene TRBJ1-1, with D unresolved. In germline, CDR1 is GTSNPN, CDR2 SVGIG (reference sequence). CDR3 length: 15 amino acids. Deletions cut 2 bases from V and 3 bases from J, with 16 bases between. The CDR3 here is CAWSHLRGRYTEAFF. CDR3 in DNA: TGTGCCTGGAGTCATCTTCGGGGAAGGTACACTGAAGCTTTCTTT.

The chain recombines TRBV6-6 with TRBJ1-2; tentatively, D is TRBD1 (5 bases). The CDR3 is 15 amino acids. Between the trimmed V and J ends, which lost 2 bases and 1 base, there was a span of 11 bases. Germline CDR1 reads MNHNY; CDR2 reads SVGAGI (reference sequence). In DNA form, the CDR3 reads TGTGCCAGCAGTTACGGGGCAGGGAGTAACTATGGCTACACCTTC. This gives the protein CASSYGAGSNYGYTF.

The chain has TRBV21-1 and TRBJ1-1. TRBV21-1 is flagged as a pseudogene. The CDR3 contains 13 residues. CDR3 DNA: TGTGCCAGCATCGCGATGGGGGAGGCTGAAGCTTTCTTT. Encoded protein: CASIAMGEAEAFF.